The rows below give T cell receptor beta chains drawn from one sample of a study of graft-versus-host responses after intestinal transplantation. Sequencing used immunoSEQ multiplex PCR; TCRdb keeps in-frame clones, though not all of them. The data contain about 100,000 clones, roughly 84% of them singletons. These receptors' targets are unknown. Sequencing used unstimulated CD4+ T cells sorted from spleen or lymph node cells, obtained before transplant. These receptors originate from a human donor who was the organ donor for an intestinal transplant. Both conserved end residues are part of each CDR3. Fields, in order: V gene, clone size, D gene, J gene, CDR3 length, CDR3 DNA, CDR3 protein. The D gene is left open where the match is weak. Clone size is given for some rows only: seen once, a few or many times, or a class if the clone is expanded.

TRBV5-6,.,.,TRBJ1-2,15,TGTGCCAGCAGCTGGGGGACCTTAAATAACTATGGCTACACCTTC,CASSWGTLNNYGYTF
TRBV5-1,.,TRBD2,TRBJ2-5,17,TGCGCCAGCAGCTTGGGCTGGACTAGCGGGGGGTCGGGGACCCAGTACTTC,CASSLGWTSGGSGTQYF
TRBV7-9,.,.,TRBJ1-1,13,TGTGCCAGCAGCTTAGATCAGGGGACTGAAGCTTTCTTT,CASSLDQGTEAFF
TRBV28,.,.,TRBJ2-7,11,TGTGCCAGCAGTTTACAATACGAGCAGTACTTC,CASSLQYEQYF
TRBV4-2,.,.,TRBJ1-2,18,TGTGCCAGCAGCCAAGATCGAGGGACCCGCGTTCAGCACTATGGCTACACCTTC,CASSQDRGTRVQHYGYTF
TRBV29-1,.,.,TRBJ1-2,14,TGCAGCGTTGGACAGGCCAACCCAAACTATGGCTACACCTTC,CSVGQANPNYGYTF
TRBV9,.,.,TRBJ1-2,14,TGTGCCAGCCTACGCCCAGGTACGAGATATGGCTACACCTTC,CASLRPGTRYGYTF
TRBV5-1,.,TRBD2,TRBJ2-1,12,TGCGCCAGCAGCGCGACTAGCGGGGGCCAGTTCTTC,CASSATSGGQFF
TRBV10-3,.,TRBD2,TRBJ2-3,15,TGTGCCATCAGTGAGGGACTAGCGAGCACAGATACGCAGTATTTT,CAISEGLASTDTQYF
TRBV9,.,TRBD2,TRBJ2-3,16,TGTGCCAGCAGCGTATATAGGGGAGGGCACACAGATACGCAGTATTTT,CASSVYRGGHTDTQYF
TRBV30,.,.,TRBJ1-1,15,TGTGCCTGGAGTGTACGGTGGACATCGGACACTGAAGCTTTCTTT,CAWSVRWTSDTEAFF
TRBV6-5,.,TRBD2,TRBJ2-5,14,TGTGCCAGCAGCACCTCGACCCCTAGCGGGACCCAGTACTTC,CASSTSTPSGTQYF
TRBV29-1,.,TRBD2,TRBJ2-1,14,TGCAGCGTTGCTACTAGCGGGGGCGCCACTGAGCAGTTCTTC,CSVATSGGATEQFF
TRBV5-1,.,.,TRBJ2-3,13,TGCGCCAGCAAGGGGGTCAGCACAGATACGCAGTATTTT,CASKGVSTDTQYF
TRBV7-9,.,.,TRBJ1-5,16,TGTGCCAGCAGCTTAGCAACAGCGTCCCGAAATCAGCCCCAGCATTTT,CASSLATASRNQPQHF
TRBV19,.,.,TRBJ2-7,15,TGTGCCAGTAGTATAGTCGGGCGGGCGGGCTACGAGCAGTACTTC,CASSIVGRAGYEQYF
TRBV30,.,.,TRBJ1-2,14,TGTGCCTGGAATAGACACCAGATTAACTATGGCTACACCTTC,CAWNRHQINYGYTF
TRBV11-2,.,.,TRBJ2-4,15,TGTGCCAGCAGCTCCGAGGGGGGGGCCAAAAACATTCAGTACTTC,CASSSEGGAKNIQYF
TRBV18,.,TRBD1,TRBJ1-6,15,TGTGCCAGCTCACCAGGGACAGGGCTTGGATCACCCCTCCACTTT,CASSPGTGLGSPLHF
TRBV10-1,once,TRBD1,TRBJ1-1,18,TGCGCCAGCAGTGGCGCCTCAGGGGGATCAACCATGAACACTGAAGCTTTCTTT,CASSGASGGSTMNTEAFF
TRBV19,.,TRBD2,TRBJ2-5,15,TGTGCCAGTAGTATCGAGCGGGGGGGTCCGGAGACCCAGTACTTC,CASSIERGGPETQYF
TRBV6-5,.,.,TRBJ2-3,15,TGTGCCAGCAGTTATATGCGGGGCCGCACAGATACGCAGTATTTT,CASSYMRGRTDTQYF
TRBV6-5,.,.,TRBJ1-1,14,TGTGCCAGCAGTCGGGGTACAGGGAACACTGAAGCTTTCTTT,CASSRGTGNTEAFF
TRBV9,.,TRBD2,TRBJ2-1,15,TGTGCCAGCAGCGCGACTAGCGGGGGCTTGGGTGAGCAGTTCTTC,CASSATSGGLGEQFF
TRBV6-6,few,TRBD1,TRBJ1-6,15,TGTGCCAGCAAACCCCCGGGACAGGGGGGTTCACCCCTCCACTTT,CASKPPGQGGSPLHF
TRBV9,.,.,TRBJ1-2,13,TGTGCCAGCAGCGTAGCTACAGGTTATGGCTACACCTTC,CASSVATGYGYTF
TRBV2,.,.,TRBJ2-5,12,TGTGCCAGTCTCGAGTTGCGGGAGACCCAGTACTTC,CASLELRETQYF
TRBV18,.,.,TRBJ1-1,13,TGTGCCAGCTCACGGGAGGGGAACACTGAAGCTTTCTTT,CASSREGNTEAFF
TRBV28,.,.,TRBJ2-7,16,TGTGCCAGCAGTTCCCAGGGGTCACCGACGTCCTACGAGCAGTACTTC,CASSSQGSPTSYEQYF
TRBV7-2,few,.,TRBJ1-5,15,TGTGCCAGCAGCTTAGGAGCCGGGTCTAATGAGCCCCAGCATTTT,CASSLGAGSNEPQHF
TRBV11-2,few,.,TRBJ2-5,13,TGTGCCAGCAGCCAAGACCGTCTTAGGACCCAGTACTTC,CASSQDRLRTQYF
TRBV7-9,.,TRBD1,TRBJ1-4,15,TGTGCCAGCAGCTTGGGACAGGGGACTAATGAAAAACTGTTTTTT,CASSLGQGTNEKLFF
TRBV4-1,once,.,TRBJ1-2,15,TGCGCCAGCAGCCAAGGCGAGGGAGGTTTCTATGGCTACACCTTC,CASSQGEGGFYGYTF
TRBV28,once,.,TRBJ2-7,14,TGTGCCAGCAGCCCAGGATCCTACCTCTACGAGCAGTACTTT,CASSPGSYLYEQYF
TRBV27,.,TRBD1,TRBJ1-2,14,TGTGCCAGCAGTCCGCGACAGGGGAACTATGGCTACACCTTC,CASSPRQGNYGYTF
TRBV30,.,TRBD1,TRBJ1-5,16,TGTGCCTGGAGTGTAAGACAGGGACTTATTCATCAGCCCCAGCATTTT,CAWSVRQGLIHQPQHF
TRBV25-1,.,.,TRBJ1-3,13,TGTGCCAGCACCTGGAGTATTGGAAACACCATATATTTT,CASTWSIGNTIYF
TRBV5-1,.,.,TRBJ2-7,12,TGCGCCAGCAGCTTTGTAGCGGAAGAGCAGTACTTC,CASSFVAEEQYF
TRBV6-1,.,TRBD1,TRBJ1-6,15,TGTGCCAGCAGTGTAACAGGGGGCGAACGGTCACCCCTCCACTTT,CASSVTGGERSPLHF
TRBV7-9,.,.,TRBJ2-7,16,TGTGCCAGCACCGCCCTCCGTCCTTCGGGGGTCAACGAGCAGTACTTC,CASTALRPSGVNEQYF
TRBV6-1,.,.,TRBJ1-1,16,TGTGCCAGCAGTGAAGCTGGAGGATGGATGAACACTGAAGCTTTCTTT,CASSEAGGWMNTEAFF
TRBV19,.,.,TRBJ2-1,13,TGTGCCAGTAATGTTCGGGAGAACAATGAGCAGTTCTTC,CASNVRENNEQFF
TRBV2,.,TRBD1,TRBJ1-2,12,TGTGCCAGCAGTACAGGGGTCTATGGCTACACCTTC,CASSTGVYGYTF
TRBV29-1,.,TRBD1,TRBJ2-7,13,TGCAGCGTTGAAAAGGACAGGGGACACGAGCAGTACTTC,CSVEKDRGHEQYF